The source of this TCR beta chain is a study of blood T cell repertoires in COVID-19 (TCRdb year 2020). Study-wide context: Samples from collaborators originated in the United States, Italy and Spain and spanned both the acute and convalescent phases of COVID-19. The samples were drawn from the first 160 participants of the ongoing ImmuneRACE study and from over 950 subjects provided by 6 global collaborators. The material from the prospective study consisted of cDNA or gDNA derived from T cells, B-cell-depleted T cells, or PBMCs. A de-identified subject ID, COVID-19 status, age in years and sex were almost always included in the sample metadata. The dataset comprised deeply sampled blood TCRbeta repertoires from subjects exposed to, actively infected with, or recovered from COVID-19. The repertoires were made available in a free public database intended to serve as a resource for research on the immune response to SARS-CoV-2. Where available, HLA class I and class II types were obtained from metadata supplied by the sample provider rather than from assay-based typing. The investigation overall reported the following: The quantity of clinical and demographic metadata differed by source and by participant and was supplied without curation.

Whole blood was collected in K2EDTA tubes by collaborating institutions according to the institutions' own protocols. For TCRbeta analysis, collaborators shipped samples in one of three forms: frozen whole blood, isolated PBMCs, or DNA extracted from either of those sample types. Taken from cysteine to phenylalanine, the CDR3 has 14 residues. The sequence is cut down to CDR3 DNA, 42 bases in frame from base 1. Clipping removes 3 bases from V and 5 bases from J, with 4 as the unmatched junction base count. The germline V gene (reference sequence) gives CDR1 as DFQATT and CDR2 as SNEGSKA. TCRbeta CDR3 regions were amplified from genomic DNA by means of the immunoSEQ Assay, a bias-controlled multiplex PCR. Under the source paper's analysis protocol: The number of nucleated cells in each sample was estimated from the amplification of reference gene primers within the assay. Sequence reads were collapsed and filtered to measure the absolute abundance of every unique TCRbeta CDR3 rearrangement. For each sample, productive Simpson clonality was calculated by taking the square root of Simpson's diversity index across productive rearrangements. TCRdb mirrors the immuneACCESS table, restricted to in-frame sequences. Some clones are absent from its copies; in checked studies, under half trace to an unresolved V gene, and the reason for the others is unknown. V and J calls plus clone size are reproduced from that table; the DNA served to infer D and trimming. The table for this sample lists under 350,000 clones; 80% to 90% of them were counted only once. The top ten clones comprise roughly 5% of the sample.

Points on this clone: Its antigen has not been determined. No clone much larger than this one lies a single base away; base qualities are absent.

Sequencing was done on a sample of peripheral blood. The clonotype was recovered from a man in his forties or fifties with acute or convalescent COVID-19. The chain uses TRBV20-1 and TRBJ1-6, with 7 middle bases fitting TRBD1. The nucleotide sequence reads as follows: TGCAGTGCTAGTACGGGACAGCATAATTCACCCCTCCACTTT. This codes for CSASTGQHNSPLHF.